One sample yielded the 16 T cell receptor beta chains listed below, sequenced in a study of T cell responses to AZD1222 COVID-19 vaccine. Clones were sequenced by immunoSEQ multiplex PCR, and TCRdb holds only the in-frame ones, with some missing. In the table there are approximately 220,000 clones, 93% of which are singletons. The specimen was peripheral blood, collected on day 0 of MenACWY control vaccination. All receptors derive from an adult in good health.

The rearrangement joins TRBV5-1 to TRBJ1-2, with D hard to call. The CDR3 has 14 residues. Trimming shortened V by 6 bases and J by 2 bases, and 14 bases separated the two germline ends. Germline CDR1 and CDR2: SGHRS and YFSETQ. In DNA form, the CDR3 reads TGCGCCAGCAATTCGGGTGTACAGAACTATGGCTACACCTTC. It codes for CASNSGVQNYGYTF.

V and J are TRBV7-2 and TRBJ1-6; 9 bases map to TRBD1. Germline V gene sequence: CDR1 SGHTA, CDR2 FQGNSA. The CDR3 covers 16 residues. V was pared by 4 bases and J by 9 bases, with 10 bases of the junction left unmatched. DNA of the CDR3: TGTGCCAGCAGCTCATCCACAGGGGGCGGTGGTTCACCCCTCCACTTT. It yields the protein CASSSSTGGGGSPLHF. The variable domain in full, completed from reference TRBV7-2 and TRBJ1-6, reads GAGVSQSPSNKVTEKGKDVELRCDPISGHTALYWYRQSLGQGLEFLIYFQGNSAPDKSGLPSDRFSAERTGGSVSTLTIQRTQQEDSAVYLCASSSSTGGGGSPLHFGNGTRLTVT.

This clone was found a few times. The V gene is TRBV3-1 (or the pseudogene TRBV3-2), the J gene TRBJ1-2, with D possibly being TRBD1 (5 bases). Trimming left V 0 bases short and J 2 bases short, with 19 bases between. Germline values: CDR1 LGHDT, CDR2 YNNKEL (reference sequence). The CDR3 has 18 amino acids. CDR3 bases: TGTGCCAGCAGCCAAGATTGGGCGGCAGTATGGGGGAACTATGGCTACACCTTC. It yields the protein CASSQDWAAVWGNYGYTF.

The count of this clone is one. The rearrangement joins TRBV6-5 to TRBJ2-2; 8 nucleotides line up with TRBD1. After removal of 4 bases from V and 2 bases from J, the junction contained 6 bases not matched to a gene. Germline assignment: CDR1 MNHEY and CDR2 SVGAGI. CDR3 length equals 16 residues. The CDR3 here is CASSSRDRTNTGELFF. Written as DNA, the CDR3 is TGTGCCAGCAGTTCGAGGGACAGGACCAACACCGGGGAGCTGTTTTTT.

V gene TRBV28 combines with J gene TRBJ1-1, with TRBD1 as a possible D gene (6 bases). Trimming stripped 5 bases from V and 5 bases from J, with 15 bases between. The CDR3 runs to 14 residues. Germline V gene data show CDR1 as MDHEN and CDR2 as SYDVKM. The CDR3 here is CASSELRGGTEAFF. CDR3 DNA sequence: TGTGCCAGCAGTGAACTCAGGGGTGGGACTGAAGCTTTCTTT.

This CDR3 is CASSFPGQRNTEAFF. CDR3 DNA: TGTGCCAGCAGCTTCCCGGGACAAAGGAACACTGAAGCTTTCTTT. J is TRBJ1-1 and V is TRBV5-4, with a weak D call TRBD1 (6 bases). The V end was cut by 2 bases, the J end by 1 base, with 12 bases between. Germline assignment: CDR1 SGHNT and CDR2 YYREEE (reference sequence). The CDR3 runs to 15 residues.

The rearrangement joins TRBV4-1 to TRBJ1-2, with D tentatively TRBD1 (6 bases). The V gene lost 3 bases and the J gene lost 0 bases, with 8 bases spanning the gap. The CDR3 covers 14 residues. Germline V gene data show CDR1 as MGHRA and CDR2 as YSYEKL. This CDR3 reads CASSHRTANYGYTF. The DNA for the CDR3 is TGCGCCAGCAGCCACCGGACAGCTAACTATGGCTACACCTTC.

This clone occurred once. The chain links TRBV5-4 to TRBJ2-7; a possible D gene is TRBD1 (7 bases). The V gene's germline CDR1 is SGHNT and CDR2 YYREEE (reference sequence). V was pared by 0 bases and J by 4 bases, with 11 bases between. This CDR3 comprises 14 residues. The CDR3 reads CASSLGRGEYEQYF. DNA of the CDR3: TGTGCCAGCAGCTTGGGCAGGGGGGAATACGAGCAGTACTTC.

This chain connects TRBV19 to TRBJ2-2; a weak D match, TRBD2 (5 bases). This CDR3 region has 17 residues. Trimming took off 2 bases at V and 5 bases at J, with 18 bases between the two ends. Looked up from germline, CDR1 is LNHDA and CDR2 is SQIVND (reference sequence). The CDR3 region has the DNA TGTGCCAGTAGTATATCAGTTAGAAGAGGGCTAACCGGGGAGCTGTTTTTT. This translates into CASSISVRRGLTGELFF.

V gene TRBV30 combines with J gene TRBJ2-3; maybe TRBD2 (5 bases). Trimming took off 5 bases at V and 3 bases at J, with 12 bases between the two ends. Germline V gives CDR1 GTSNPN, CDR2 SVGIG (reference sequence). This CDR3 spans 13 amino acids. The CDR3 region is CAWSAGGTDTQYF. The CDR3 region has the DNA TGTGCCTGGTCCGCGGGCGGGACAGATACGCAGTATTTT.

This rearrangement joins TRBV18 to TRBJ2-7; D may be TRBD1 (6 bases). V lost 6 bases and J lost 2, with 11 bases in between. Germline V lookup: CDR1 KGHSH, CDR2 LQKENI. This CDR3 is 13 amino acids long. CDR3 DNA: TGTGCCAGCTCGCTCGACAGGACCTACGAGCAGTACTTC. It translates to CASSLDRTYEQYF. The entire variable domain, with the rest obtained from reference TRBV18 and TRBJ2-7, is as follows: NAGVMQNPRHLVRRRGQEARLRCSPMKGHSHVYWYRQLPEEGLKFMVYLQKENIIDESGMPKERFSAEFPKEGPSILRIQQVVRGDSAAYFCASSLDRTYEQYFGPGTRLTVT.

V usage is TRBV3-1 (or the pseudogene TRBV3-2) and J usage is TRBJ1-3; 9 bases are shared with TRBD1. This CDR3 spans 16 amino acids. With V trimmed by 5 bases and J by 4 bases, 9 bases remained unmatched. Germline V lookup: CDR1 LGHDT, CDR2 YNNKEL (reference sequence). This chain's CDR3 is CASSGTGIFAGNTIYF. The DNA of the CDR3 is TGTGCCAGCAGCGGGACAGGGATTTTCGCCGGAAACACCATATATTTT.

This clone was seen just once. In DNA form, the CDR3 reads TGTGCCAGCAGCTTAGACTCCGGGACGGGGGGCGGCTACACCTTC. Translating gives CASSLDSGTGGGYTF. The V call is TRBV7-3, the J call TRBJ1-2; a weak D match, TRBD1 (6 bases). The germline V gene encodes CDR1 SGHTA and CDR2 FQGTGA. CDR3 length: 15 amino acids. V was pared by 2 bases and J by 8 bases, with 18 bases between.

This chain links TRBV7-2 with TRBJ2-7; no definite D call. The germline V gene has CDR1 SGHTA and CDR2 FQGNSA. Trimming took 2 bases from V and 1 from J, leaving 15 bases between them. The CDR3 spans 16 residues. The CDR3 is CASSLMSLGPSYEQYF. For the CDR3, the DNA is TGTGCCAGCAGCTTAATGTCCCTCGGACCTTCCTACGAGCAGTACTTC. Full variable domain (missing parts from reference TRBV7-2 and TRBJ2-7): GAGVSQSPSNKVTEKGKDVELRCDPISGHTALYWYRQSLGQGLEFLIYFQGNSAPDKSGLPSDRFSAERTGGSVSTLTIQRTQQEDSAVYLCASSLMSLGPSYEQYFGPGTRLTVT.

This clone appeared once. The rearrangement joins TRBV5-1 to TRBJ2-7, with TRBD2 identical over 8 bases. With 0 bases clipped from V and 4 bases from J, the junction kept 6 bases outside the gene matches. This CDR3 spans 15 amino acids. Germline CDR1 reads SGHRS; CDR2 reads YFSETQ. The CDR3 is CASSLDVGGAYEQYF. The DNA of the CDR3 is TGCGCCAGCAGCTTGGATGTCGGGGGGGCGTACGAGCAGTACTTC.

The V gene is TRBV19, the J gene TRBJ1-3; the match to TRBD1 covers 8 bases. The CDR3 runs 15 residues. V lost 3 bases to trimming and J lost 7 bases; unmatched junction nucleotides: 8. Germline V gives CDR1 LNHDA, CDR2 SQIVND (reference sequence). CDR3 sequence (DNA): TGTGCCAGTAGTATGGCCGGGACAGGAGGGAACACCATATATTTT. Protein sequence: CASSMAGTGGNTIYF.